The 3 T cell receptor beta chains below all came from one sample that was sequenced in a study of T cell responses to AZD1222 COVID-19 vaccine. Generated by immunoSEQ multiplex PCR, the TCRdb table keeps only in-frame clones and is missing some. The repertoire includes 150,000 to 200,000 clones, 85% to 90% of them detected once, and around a tenth sits in the top ten. This sample comprised peripheral blood, obtained 28 days after the second AZD1222 dose. The origin of the receptors is an adult who received the AZD1222 COVID-19 vaccine.

Points on this clone: Different DNA sequences within this sample yield the same CDR3. The chain has TRBV5-1 and TRBJ2-5; D perhaps matches TRBD1 (5 bases). The CDR3 has 13 amino acids. Trimming removed 0 bases at V and 2 bases at J, with 5 bases between. From germline, CDR1 is SGHRS and CDR2 YFSETQ. For the CDR3, the DNA is TGCGCCAGCAGCTTGGGACAGCAAGAGACCCAGTACTTC. Protein: CASSLGQQETQYF.

The CDR3 is CATEEVVNTEAFF. CDR3 in DNA: TGTGCCACCGAAGAAGTCGTGAACACTGAAGCTTTCTTT. This rearrangement joins TRBV10-3 to TRBJ1-1; no reliable D call. This CDR3 comprises 13 residues. The V end lost 10 bases, the J end lost 0 bases, and 12 bases lay between the germline ends. CDR1 ENHRY and CDR2 SYGVKD come from the germline V gene.

The chain employs TRBV4-2 and TRBJ2-5, with 10 bases fitting TRBD2. The CDR3 is 16 residues long. Per germline, CDR1 LGHNA and CDR2 YNFKEQ. V shed 4 bases and J 1 base; nucleotides not matched to a gene: 6. CDR3 in amino acids: CASSRRLAGAQETQYF. The CDR3 DNA reads as TGTGCCAGCAGCCGACGGCTAGCGGGGGCCCAAGAGACCCAGTACTTC.